This T cell receptor (beta chain) was profiled in a study of PD-L1 blockade in urothelial cancer. Overall study: The analyses of blood took place 3 weeks (second dose) and 6 weeks after treatment start.

Assay used: immunoSEQ multiplex PCR; TCRdb lists only in-frame clones, some missing. The repertoire includes 72,000 or so clones, 85% to 90% of them detected once, and roughly 12% sits in the top ten. The germline CDR1 and CDR2 sequences are SQVTM and ANQGSEA. Trimming took off 0 bases at V and 7 bases at J, with 18 bases between the two ends. The CDR3 length is 16 residues. The time point denotes: peripheral blood 6 weeks after treatment start. Samples were collected from each patient before treatment and during treatment. Each patient gave between 1 and 8 of them in total. This clonotype was obtained from a man between 60 and 75 years old with urothelial cancer. V gene TRBV29-1 combines with J gene TRBJ2-2; possibly TRBD2 for D (6 bases). The material was PBMCs, obtained around atezolizumab (anti-PD-L1) treatment. The CDR3 DNA sequence: TGCAGCGTTGAAGACGGGGGTCGGCGGCATAGCGGGGAGCTGTTTTTT. Encoded protein: CSVEDGGRRHSGELFF.